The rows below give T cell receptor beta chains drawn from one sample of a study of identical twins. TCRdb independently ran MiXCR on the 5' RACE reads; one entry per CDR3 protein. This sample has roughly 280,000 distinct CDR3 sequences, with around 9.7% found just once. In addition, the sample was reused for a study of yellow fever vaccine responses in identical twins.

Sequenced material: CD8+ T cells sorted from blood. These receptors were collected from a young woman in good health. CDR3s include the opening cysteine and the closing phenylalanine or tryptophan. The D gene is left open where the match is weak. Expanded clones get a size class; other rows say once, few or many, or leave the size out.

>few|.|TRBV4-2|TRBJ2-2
CASSQNLAGELFF
TGTGCCAGCAGCCAGAACCTGGCCGGGGAGCTGTTTTTT
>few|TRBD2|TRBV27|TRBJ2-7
CASSTEGLAYEQYF
TGTGCCAGCAGTACGGAGGGACTAGCCTACGAGCAGTACTTC
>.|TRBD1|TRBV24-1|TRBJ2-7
CATSTGALYEQYF
TGTGCCACCAGTACAGGGGCTCTCTACGAGCAGTACTTC
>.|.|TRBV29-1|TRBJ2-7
CSAGTGYEQYF
TGCAGCGCTGGCACAGGCTACGAGCAGTACTTC
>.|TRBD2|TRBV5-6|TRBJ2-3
CASSVISGGADDTQYF
TGTGCCAGCAGCGTAATTAGCGGGGGCGCAGATGATACGCAGTATTTT
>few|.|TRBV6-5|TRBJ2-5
CASSYLLDSPETQYF
TGTGCCAGCAGTTACCTCTTGGACAGTCCTGAGACCCAGTACTTC
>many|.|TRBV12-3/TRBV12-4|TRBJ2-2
CASSPGTAGELFF
TGTGCCAGCAGCCCAGGGACGGCCGGGGAGCTGTTTTTT
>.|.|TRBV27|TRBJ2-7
CASSLLYRVPYEQYF
TGTGCCAGCAGCCTCCTCTACAGGGTTCCCTACGAGCAGTACTTC
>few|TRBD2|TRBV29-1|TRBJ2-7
CSVTGGTSGRAPYEQYF
TGCAGCGTAACTGGGGGGACTAGCGGGAGGGCCCCCTACGAGCAGTACTTC
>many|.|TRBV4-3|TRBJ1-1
CASSQVGGNTEAFF
TGCGCCAGCAGCCAAGTAGGCGGGAACACTGAAGCTTTCTTT
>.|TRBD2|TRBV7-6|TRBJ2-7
CASSMGGSSYEQYF
TGTGCCAGCAGCATGGGGGGGAGCTCCTACGAGCAGTACTTC
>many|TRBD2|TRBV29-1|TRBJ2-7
CSVVSGGPTPYEQYF
TGCAGCGTTGTATCGGGGGGTCCTACTCCCTACGAGCAGTACTTC
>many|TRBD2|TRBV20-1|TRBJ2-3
CSATWLAGQVSTDTQYF
TGCAGTGCTACCTGGCTAGCGGGGCAAGTTAGCACAGATACGCAGTATTTT
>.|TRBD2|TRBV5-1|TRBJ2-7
CASSISGASYEQYF
TGCGCCAGCAGCATTAGCGGGGCCTCCTACGAGCAGTACTTC
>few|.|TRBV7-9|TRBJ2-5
CASSSLLGQETQYF
TGTGCCAGCAGCTCGCTATTGGGTCAAGAGACCCAGTACTTC
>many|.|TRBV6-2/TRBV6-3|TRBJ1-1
CASSYGSRVHTEAFF
TGTGCCAGCAGTTACGGGAGCAGGGTGCACACTGAAGCTTTCTTT
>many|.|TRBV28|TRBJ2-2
CASSLYRSGGELFF
TGTGCCAGCAGTTTATATCGGTCGGGCGGGGAGCTGTTTTTT
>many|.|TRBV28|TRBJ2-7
CASSLTPGGLTSYEQYF
TGTGCCAGCAGCCTCACCCCCGGGGGCCTTACCTCCTACGAGCAGTACTTC